The rows below give T cell receptor beta chains drawn from one sample of a study of blood T cell repertoires in COVID-19. The protocol was immunoSEQ multiplex PCR, while the TCRdb copy is restricted to in-frame clones and leaves out a portion. The table has some 270,000 clones, 80% to 90% seen once; the top ten hold 9.5% to 11%. The sequenced material came from peripheral blood. The receptor set was obtained from a woman aged 65 to 85 with acute or convalescent COVID-19. The CDR3 runs from the conserved cysteine through the conserved F or W. Each record gives: J gene, V gene, D gene, clone size, CDR3 DNA, CDR3 protein. A D gene is named only where the DNA matches it firmly. Not every row has a clone size; where given, it reads once, few, many or a size class.

TRBJ1-1 TRBV2 . . TGTGCCAGCATGAATAGTCTTAACACTGAAGCTTTCTTT CASMNSLNTEAFF
TRBJ2-3 TRBV5-1 . . TGCGCCAGCAGCTTGTATTCCCGGGGGACAGATACGCAGTATTTT CASSLYSRGTDTQYF
TRBJ2-2 TRBV19 TRBD2 . TGTGCCAGTAGTCAGCCCACTAGCGGGGGGCCCGGGGAGCTGTTTTTT CASSQPTSGGPGELFF
TRBJ1-3 TRBV3-1/TRBV3-2 . . TGTGCCAGCAGCCACCAGGGACACTCTGGAAACACCATATATTTT CASSHQGHSGNTIYF
TRBJ1-4 TRBV5-5 . . TGTGCCAGCAGCTTGGAATTACAGTTAAATGAAAAACTGTTTTTT CASSLELQLNEKLFF
TRBJ2-7 TRBV5-4 TRBD2 . TGTGCCAGCAGCTTGGAGGGCGGGGGATTCTACGAGCAGTACTTC CASSLEGGGFYEQYF
TRBJ1-2 TRBV3-1/TRBV3-2 . . TGTGCCAGCAGCCAGTACTCCGGGGGGCTTAGCTATGGCTACACCTTC CASSQYSGGLSYGYTF
TRBJ1-4 TRBV7-9 . . TGTGCCAGCAGGTCAGTCCGGGATGAAAAACTGTTTTTT CASRSVRDEKLFF
TRBJ1-4 TRBV29-1 TRBD1 . TGCAGCGTTGCCGCCGGGACAGGGAGTGAAAAACTGTTTTTT CSVAAGTGSEKLFF
TRBJ2-7 TRBV11-2 . . TGTGCCAGCAGCTTATTGAGGGAGACCTACGAGCAGTACTTC CASSLLRETYEQYF
TRBJ2-1 TRBV7-8 . . TGTGCCAGCAGCTATGGGCGAGCGGGCCCTTCGCGGGAGCAGTTCTTC CASSYGRAGPSREQFF
TRBJ2-1 TRBV11-2 . . TGTGCCAGCAGCCCGGGGACTCGCTACAATGAGCAGTTCTTC CASSPGTRYNEQFF
TRBJ2-7 TRBV20-1 TRBD2 . TGCAGTGCTAGCGGGGGGTACGAGCAGTACTTC CSASGGYEQYF
TRBJ1-3 TRBV11-1 TRBD1 . TGTGCCAGCAGCGTACTCGGACAGGGCTCTGGAAACACCATATATTTT CASSVLGQGSGNTIYF
TRBJ2-5 TRBV5-1 TRBD2 . TGCGCCAGCAGCGACGCCTTGGGACTAGCGTCCGACTTC CASSDALGLASDF
TRBJ2-3 TRBV9 . . TGTGCCAGTACAGAACTAGCCCTTAGCACAGATACGCAGTATTTT CASTELALSTDTQYF
TRBJ2-4 TRBV7-9 . . TGTGCCAGCAGCTTAGCGGGGGCAAGGAACATTCAGTACTTC CASSLAGARNIQYF
TRBJ1-2 TRBV25-1 . . TGTGCCAGCAGTGAATGGAGACAGAATGGCTACACCTTC CASSEWRQNGYTF
TRBJ1-3 TRBV2 TRBD1 few TGTGCCAGCAGTGCAGACAGGGGATATGGAAACACCATATATTTT CASSADRGYGNTIYF
TRBJ1-3 TRBV3-1/TRBV3-2 . . TGTGCCAGCAGCCCCCACTCTGGAAACACCATATATTTT CASSPHSGNTIYF
TRBJ2-5 TRBV3-1/TRBV3-2 TRBD2 . TGTGCCAGCAGCCAGGCCAGCGGGGAAGAGACCCAGTACTTC CASSQASGEETQYF
TRBJ2-1 TRBV7-6 TRBD2 few TGTGCCAGCAGCATGACTAGCGGGGAGTCCTACAATGAGCAGTTCTTC CASSMTSGESYNEQFF
TRBJ2-3 TRBV10-1 . . TGCGCTGAGGGCTCCCACACAGATACGCAGTATTTT CAEGSHTDTQYF
TRBJ1-5 TRBV6-5 . once TGTGCCAGCAGTAACAGTGGTTATAGCAATCAGCCCCAGCATTTT CASSNSGYSNQPQHF
TRBJ2-7 TRBV29-1 TRBD2 . TGCAGCGTAAATACTCCGGGACTAGCCTACGAGCAGTACTTC CSVNTPGLAYEQYF
TRBJ2-3 TRBV5-1 . few TGCGCCAGCAGCGGAGGGGTCGGTGGAGATACGCAGTATTTT CASSGGVGGDTQYF
TRBJ1-6 TRBV6-5 TRBD1 . TGTGCCAGCAGTCTAGCAGCAGGGGGCGGTTCACCCCTCCACTTT CASSLAAGGGSPLHF
TRBJ2-1 TRBV5-4 . . TGTGCCAGCAACGGGGTAGGGCGCAATGAGCAGTTCTTC CASNGVGRNEQFF
TRBJ1-4 TRBV5-4 TRBD1 . TGTGCCAGCAGCTACGGACAGGGTGCAACTAATGAAAAACTGTTTTTT CASSYGQGATNEKLFF
TRBJ1-4 TRBV5-1 . . TGCGCCAGCAGCTCCCAAAGCGGGGGTGGTGAAAAACTGTTTTTT CASSSQSGGGEKLFF
TRBJ2-3 TRBV20-1 . . TGCAGTGGGGGGCTCACAGATACGCAGTATTTT CSGGLTDTQYF
TRBJ1-1 TRBV10-3 TRBD1 . TGTGCCATCAGTGTCGGACAGGGCACTGAAGCTTTCTTT CAISVGQGTEAFF
TRBJ1-2 TRBV28 TRBD1 . TGTGCCATCCCTACCGGGACAGGGGGCGCAAACTATGGCTACACCTTC CAIPTGTGGANYGYTF
TRBJ1-2 TRBV15 TRBD1 . TGTGCCACGTCAGGGGGCTCGATGTATGGCTACACCTTC CATSGGSMYGYTF
TRBJ2-7 TRBV6-2/TRBV6-3 . . TGTGCCAGCAGTTACTCGGAGTACGATAAGCAGTACTTC CASSYSEYDKQYF
TRBJ2-3 TRBV7-2 TRBD2 . TGTGCCAGCAGCTCTTCCGGGACTAACACAGATACGCAGTATTTT CASSSSGTNTDTQYF
TRBJ1-6 TRBV19 TRBD1 . TGTGCCAGTAAGGGGACAGGGAATTCACCCCTCCACTTT CASKGTGNSPLHF
TRBJ2-3 TRBV9 . . TGTGCCAGCAGCGTAGGAGCGGACCCCACAGATACGCAGTATTTT CASSVGADPTDTQYF
TRBJ1-2 TRBV3-1/TRBV3-2 TRBD1 . TGTGCCAGCAGTAGACAGGGGGTTGTCTATGGCTACACCTTC CASSRQGVVYGYTF
TRBJ1-2 TRBV5-4 TRBD1 once TGTGCCAGCAGCTCGCCGGGACAGGGGTATGGCTACACCTTC CASSSPGQGYGYTF
TRBJ2-2 TRBV3-1/TRBV3-2 . . TGTGCCAGCAGCCTACGAGAGACCGGGGAGCTGTTTTTT CASSLRETGELFF
TRBJ1-1 TRBV15 . . TGTGCCACCAGCAGGACGCGAACTCTCAGGGAAGCTTTCTTT CATSRTRTLREAFF
TRBJ1-1 TRBV4-2 TRBD1 . TGTGCCAGCAGCCCCCAGACAGGGGCTTGGAACACTGAAGCTTTCTTT CASSPQTGAWNTEAFF
TRBJ1-4 TRBV15 TRBD1 . TGTGCCACCAGCAGAGACAGGGGGCGCAGGGCTAATGAAAAACTGTTTTTT CATSRDRGRRANEKLFF